This T cell receptor (beta chain) was sequenced during a study of blood T cell repertoires in COVID-19. Across the study: The study drew acute and convalescent COVID-19 samples from the United States, Italy and Spain. Sources were T cells, B-cell-depleted T cells, or PBMCs; the material itself was cDNA or gDNA.

The CDR3 is 17 residues long. Per the germline V gene, CDR1 is LGHNT and CDR2 is FRNRAP. V shed 4 bases and J shed 7 bases, with 23 bases lying between them. Authors' processing steps: It was from reference gene primer amplification that nucleated cell counts were estimated. Libraries were prepared by immunoSEQ multiplex PCR; TCRdb keeps only in-frame clonotypes and omits some of them. Clonal size and the V and J genes are those of that table, whereas D and trimming came from the DNA. The sample includes 140,000 to 150,000 clones, about 85% of them seen just once. V usage is TRBV12-5 and J usage is TRBJ2-1, with a weak D call TRBD1 (6 bases). Sample: peripheral blood. The receptor comes from a human donor with COVID-19, enrolled during active disease. The donor label of this sample is uncertain. CDR3 DNA sequence: TGTGCTAGTGGTTGGCTACAAATTACAGGGTTGGGGAATGAGCAGTTCTTC. Its protein product is CASGWLQITGLGNEQFF.